Sequencing of this T cell receptor (beta chain) was carried out in a study of shared clonotypes between healthy human individuals. It was CD45RO-negative cells, positively selected for CCR7, that made up naive CD8 cells, with terminally differentiated effector memory CD45RA+ cells excluded. The V gene's germline CDR1 is SEHNR and CDR2 FQNEAQ (reference sequence). The V end lost 2 bases, the J end lost 0 bases, and 13 bases lay between the germline ends. CDR3 length: 16 residues. The repertoire was sequenced with immunoSEQ multiplex PCR; TCRdb's copy has only in-frame clones and lacks some. The data contain around 2,000,000 clones, roughly 95% of them singletons.

This chain uses TRBV7-9 with TRBJ1-1; tentatively, D is TRBD1 (6 bases). Material: naive CD8+ T cells sorted from blood. This sequence was found in a man aged 18-30 years in good health. The CDR3 bases are TGTGCCAGCAGCTTATTTCCGGGGGCTGTGAACACTGAAGCTTTCTTT. The encoded protein is CASSLFPGAVNTEAFF.